The 23 T cell receptor beta chains given below trace back to one sample, sequenced in a study of OX40 agonist ivuxolimab in advanced cancers. Repertoires were generated with immunoSEQ multiplex PCR, while TCRdb's copy carries only in-frame clones and drops some. This table has around 70,000 clones, roughly four fifths appearing once. This specimen was CD4+ or CD8+ T cells sorted from blood, taken in a trial of the OX40 agonist ivuxolimab. The receptor set was obtained from an adult with an advanced solid tumor such as melanoma, head and neck, liver or kidney cancer.

The chain recombines TRBV7-2 with TRBJ2-5, with D tentatively TRBD1 or TRBD2 (5 bases each). Germline lookup yields CDR1 SGHTA and CDR2 FQGNSA. The CDR3 length is 14 residues. V was shortened by 5 bases and J by 4 bases, with 14 bases between the two germline ends. As DNA, the CDR3 is TGTGCCAGCAGCAGCTTCGTTGGGGGAGAGACCCAGTACTTC. Residues: CASSSFVGGETQYF.

The chain recombines TRBV7-2 with TRBJ2-5; D is perhaps TRBD2 (6 bases). This CDR3 is 16 amino acids long. From germline, CDR1 is SGHTA and CDR2 FQGNSA. The V and J ends lost 2 bases and 5 bases respectively, with 18 bases between them. The CDR3 sequence is CASSLPGPRGFETQYF. In nucleotides, the CDR3 is TGTGCCAGCAGCTTACCGGGACCTCGGGGGTTTGAGACCCAGTACTTC.

The chain is built from TRBV2 and TRBJ2-1; 8 bases line up with TRBD2. The junction had 2 bases not matched to a gene; V was cut back by 8 bases and J by 2 bases. Germline-derived CDR1 and CDR2 are SNHLY and FYNNEI. The length of the CDR3 is 13 residues. The CDR3 DNA reads TGTGCCAGCCAGACTAGCGCCTACAATGAGCAGTTCTTC. This translates into CASQTSAYNEQFF.

For this clone: Other DNA sequences in this sample translate to the same CDR3. The chain combines TRBV7-2 with TRBJ1-1; weak D call: TRBD1 (6 bases). V was cut by 5 bases and J by 0 bases, with 10 bases left in between. Germline V gene sequence: CDR1 SGHTA, CDR2 FQGNSA. CDR3 length equals 14 residues. The CDR3 spells CASSLGGLNTEAFF. The CDR3 DNA is TGTGCCAGCAGCCTAGGGGGTCTGAACACTGAAGCTTTCTTT.

The V gene is TRBV19, the J gene TRBJ1-2, with no clear D. The CDR3 length is 12 residues. The germline gives CDR1 LNHDA, CDR2 SQIVND (reference sequence). Trimming stripped 3 bases from V and 4 bases from J, with 6 bases between. CDR3 protein: CASSISVYGYTF. CDR3 nucleotides: TGTGCCAGTAGTATTTCCGTCTATGGCTACACCTTC. Supplemented by reference TRBV19 and TRBJ1-2, the full variable domain reads DGGITQSPKYLFRKEGQNVTLSCEQNLNHDAMYWYRQDPGQGLRLIYYSQIVNDFQKGDIAEGYSVSREKKESFPLTVTSAQKNPTAFYLCASSISVYGYTFGSGTRLTVV.

The rearrangement links TRBV6-4 to TRBJ2-3; maybe TRBD1 (5 bases). V lost 7 bases and J 2 bases, leaving 13 bases between the germline ends. The CDR3 extends over 14 amino acids. From germline, CDR1 is MRHNA and CDR2 SNTAGT. CDR3 nucleotides: TGTGCCAGCACTGAGACAGCCTACACAGATACGCAGTATTTT. Protein: CASTETAYTDTQYF.

The V call is TRBV6-5, the J call TRBJ2-4, with TRBD2 matching 11 bases. Germline CDR1 is MNHEY and CDR2 is SVGAGI. This CDR3 is built from 14 residues. V dropped 6 bases and J dropped 6; count of bases not matched to a gene: 4. The CDR3 loop is CASSLGLAGNIQYF. CDR3 in DNA: TGTGCCAGCAGCCTTGGACTAGCGGGAAACATTCAGTACTTC.

The chain joins TRBV18 to TRBJ2-3; D unresolved. Trimming took off 2 bases at V and 2 bases at J, with 11 bases between the two ends. The CDR3 spans 15 residues. Germline assignment: CDR1 KGHSH and CDR2 LQKENI. This CDR3 reads CASSPLASTTDTQYF. CDR3 in DNA: TGTGCCAGCTCACCATTGGCGTCTACCACAGATACGCAGTATTTT.

The genes are TRBV19 and TRBJ1-2; no clear D gene. The CDR3 loop spans 12 amino acids. Germline V gene lookup returns CDR1 LNHDA and CDR2 SQIVND (reference sequence). Trimming shortened V by 3 bases and J by 3 bases, and 5 bases separated the two germline ends. In nucleotides, the CDR3 is TGTGCCAGTAGTATTACAGACTATGGCTACACCTTC. This sequence encodes CASSITDYGYTF.

The J gene is TRBJ2-7, the V gene TRBV5-5, with D unclear. The germline V gene has CDR1 SGHKS and CDR2 YYEKEE (reference sequence). The CDR3 length is 11 residues. V was shortened by 4 bases and J by 2 bases, with 4 bases between the two germline ends. The CDR3 sequence is CASSQTYEQYF. The CDR3 bases are TGTGCCAGCAGCCAGACCTACGAGCAGTACTTC.

The chain carries TRBV27 and TRBJ2-7, with 7 nucleotides matching TRBD2. Germline V gene data show CDR1 as MNHEY and CDR2 as SMNVEV (reference sequence). Trimming removed 3 bases from V and 4 bases from J; junction bases left unmatched: 6. The CDR3 consists of 14 residues. CDR3 in DNA: TGTGCCAGCAGTTTCCAGATAGCGGGTTACGAGCAGTACTTC. This codes for CASSFQIAGYEQYF.

The rearrangement links TRBV5-1 to TRBJ2-3; 10 nucleotides match TRBD1. The ends lost 0 bases at V and 9 bases at J; junction bases unmatched: 10. In germline, CDR1 is SGHRS, CDR2 YFSETQ. This CDR3 has 16 residues. The CDR3 DNA sequence: TGCGCCAGCAGCTTGGGCGGGACAGGGGAAAGAGAAACGCAGTATTTT. It codes for CASSLGGTGERETQYF.

V and J are TRBV18 and TRBJ2-1, with D perhaps matching TRBD2 (5 bases). Germline CDR1 KGHSH, CDR2 LQKENI. V lost 2 bases and J lost 0, with 11 bases in between. The CDR3 has 16 amino acids. In DNA, the CDR3 is TGTGCCAGCTCACCATTAGCGTCTAGCTCCTACAATGAGCAGTTCTTC. Translation gives CASSPLASSSYNEQFF.

The CDR3 is CASSMTGAIEKLFF. As DNA, the CDR3 is TGTGCCAGCAGCATGACAGGGGCTATTGAAAAACTGTTTTTT. The chain carries TRBV5-4 and TRBJ1-4; 8 bases agree with TRBD1. CDR1 and CDR2 (germline): SGHNT, YYREEE (reference sequence). V dropped 4 bases and J dropped 7; count of bases not matched to a gene: 6. The CDR3 consists of 14 residues.

V is TRBV27 and J is TRBJ1-1; tentatively, D is TRBD1 (5 bases). From germline, CDR1 is MNHEY and CDR2 SMNVEV (reference sequence). The CDR3 spans 15 residues. V lost 5 bases, J lost 0 bases, and 13 bases lay in between. CDR3 sequence: CASSIGTGMNTEAFF. The DNA of the CDR3 is TGTGCCAGCAGTATCGGGACGGGAATGAACACTGAAGCTTTCTTT.

The CDR3 coding sequence is TGTGCCAGCTCAACACAGGGGAGCGAGCAGTACTTC. Translating it yields CASSTQGSEQYF. This sequence joins TRBV18 and TRBJ2-5; 7 nucleotides match TRBD1. The J call is doubtful: the DNA matches TRBJ2-7 better. This CDR3 is built from 12 residues. Germline lookup yields CDR1 KGHSH and CDR2 LQKENI.

The rearrangement uses TRBV18 and TRBJ2-7; 7 nucleotides align to TRBD1. The CDR3 loop spans 15 amino acids. Losses at the gene ends were 0 bases for V and 2 bases for J; bases not matched to a gene: 4. Looked up from germline, CDR1 is KGHSH and CDR2 is LQKENI. DNA of the CDR3: TGTGCCAGCTCACCACCTGGGGACAGAGCCTACGAGCAGTACTTC. Its translation: CASSPPGDRAYEQYF.

The chain uses TRBV7-2 and TRBJ2-3; tentatively, D is TRBD1 or TRBD2 (5 bases each). CDR3 length equals 13 residues. Germline assignment: CDR1 SGHTA and CDR2 FQGNSA. The germline V and J ends were trimmed by 5 bases and 2 bases, with 8 bases remaining between them. The chain's CDR3 is CASSRGTTDTQYF. The CDR3 nucleotides are TGTGCCAGCAGCCGAGGGACCACAGATACGCAGTATTTT.

V usage is TRBV29-1 and J usage is TRBJ1-2, with no clear D. V was shortened by 3 bases and J by 9 bases, with 23 bases between the two germline ends. This CDR3 spans 15 amino acids. Germline assignment: CDR1 SQVTM and CDR2 ANQGSEA. CDR3 coding DNA: TGCAGCGTTGATGGTTTCGGGTCTAAGGTTTCGAGCTACACCTTC. It codes for CSVDGFGSKVSSYTF.

V gene TRBV27 combines with J gene TRBJ1-1; D is undetermined. Germline V gives CDR1 MNHEY, CDR2 SMNVEV (reference sequence). The ends were cut back, 3 bases at V and 5 bases at J, with 7 bases in the middle. The CDR3 contains 12 residues. The CDR3 coding sequence is TGTGCCAGCAGTTTCCGTGGTACTGAAGCTTTCTTT. This codes for CASSFRGTEAFF.

The rearrangement links TRBV4-1 to TRBJ1-2; D gene uncertain. Germline loops: CDR1 MGHRA, CDR2 YSYEKL. The V gene lost 0 bases and the J gene lost 0 bases, with 8 bases spanning the gap. This CDR3 spans 15 amino acids. The CDR3 reads CASSQENTANYGYTF. DNA for the CDR3: TGCGCCAGCAGCCAAGAGAACACTGCTAACTATGGCTACACCTTC.

The gene calls are TRBV28 and TRBJ2-1; 7 bases align to TRBD2. Trimming cost V 5 bases and J 0 bases; bases outside gene matches: 1. This CDR3 region has 14 residues. Looked up from germline, CDR1 is MDHEN and CDR2 is SYDVKM. CDR3: CASSRTSSYNEQFF. For the CDR3, the DNA is TGTGCCAGCAGTCGGACTAGCTCCTACAATGAGCAGTTCTTC.

A single count supports this clone. This chain joins TRBV19 and TRBJ2-1; 7 bases align to TRBD2. The V segment lost 1 base and the J segment 9 bases; nucleotides outside the gene matches: 6. The CDR3 runs 14 residues. Germline V CDR1 and CDR2: LNHDA, SQIVND (reference sequence). The CDR3 sequence is CASSIAGGSGEQFF. The CDR3 DNA reads TGTGCCAGTAGTATAGCGGGAGGTAGCGGTGAGCAGTTCTTC.